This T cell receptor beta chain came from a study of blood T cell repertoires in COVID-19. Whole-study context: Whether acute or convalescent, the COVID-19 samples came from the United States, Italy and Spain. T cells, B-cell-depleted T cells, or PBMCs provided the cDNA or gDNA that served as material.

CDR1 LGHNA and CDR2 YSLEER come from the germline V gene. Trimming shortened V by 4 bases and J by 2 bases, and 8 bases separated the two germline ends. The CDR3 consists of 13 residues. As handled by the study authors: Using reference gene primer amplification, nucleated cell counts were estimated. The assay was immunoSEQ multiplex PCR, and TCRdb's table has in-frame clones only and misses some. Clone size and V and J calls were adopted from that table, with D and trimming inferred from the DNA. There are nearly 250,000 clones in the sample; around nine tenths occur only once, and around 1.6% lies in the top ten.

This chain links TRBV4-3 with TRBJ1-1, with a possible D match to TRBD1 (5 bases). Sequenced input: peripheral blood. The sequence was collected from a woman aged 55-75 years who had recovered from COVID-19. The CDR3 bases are TGCGCCAGCAGCCCACAGGTTAACACTGAAGCTTTCTTT. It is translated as CASSPQVNTEAFF.